This TCR beta chain appears in the sequencing data of a study of control samples from healthy donors and cancer patients (dated by TCRdb to about 2020). The method behind the library was the immunoSEQ multiplex PCR assay. TCRdb re-hosts the immuneACCESS table, in-frame sequences only. Its copies lack some clones; in the studies checked, an unresolved V gene accounts for under half of them, and the cause for the rest is not known. This sample holds over 100,000 clones; 90% were observed only once. The ten largest clones add up to 4.4% of the sample. Details on this clone: No antigen is known for it. No base quality values were provided; no much bigger clone lies one nucleotide off.

Clipping removes 5 bases from V and 3 bases from J, with 8 as the unmatched junction base count. The CDR3 numbers 15 residues from cysteine through phenylalanine. Only CDR3 DNA is held: 45 bases, read in frame from base 1. For CDR1 and CDR2, the germline V gene lists MDHEN and SYDVKM. The receptor comes from a human donor in good health. The donor label of this sample is uncertain. Sequencing used blood. This receptor chain uses TRBV28 and TRBJ1-2; TRBD1 aligns with 8 central bases. The CDR3 region: CASSQATGDDYGYTF. The nucleotide sequence is TGTGCCAGCAGTCAAGCGACAGGGGATGACTATGGCTACACCTTC.